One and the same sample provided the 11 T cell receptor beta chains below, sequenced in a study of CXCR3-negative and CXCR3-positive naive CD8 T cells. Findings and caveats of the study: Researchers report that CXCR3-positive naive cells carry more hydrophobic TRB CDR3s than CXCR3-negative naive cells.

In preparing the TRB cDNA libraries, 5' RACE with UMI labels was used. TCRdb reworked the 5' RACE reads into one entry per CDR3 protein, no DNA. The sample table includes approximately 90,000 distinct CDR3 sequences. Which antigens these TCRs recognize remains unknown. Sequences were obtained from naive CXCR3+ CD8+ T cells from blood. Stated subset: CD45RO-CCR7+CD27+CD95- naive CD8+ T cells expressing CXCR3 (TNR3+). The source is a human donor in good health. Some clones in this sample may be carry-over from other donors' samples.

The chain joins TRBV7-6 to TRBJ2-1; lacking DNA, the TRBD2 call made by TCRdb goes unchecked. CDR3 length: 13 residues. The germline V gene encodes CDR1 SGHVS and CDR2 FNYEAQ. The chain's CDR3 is CASSRREKGEQFF.

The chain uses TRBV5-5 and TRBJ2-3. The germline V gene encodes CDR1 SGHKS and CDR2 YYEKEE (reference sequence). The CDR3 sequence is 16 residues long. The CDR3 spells CASSLAVTSGTDTQYF.

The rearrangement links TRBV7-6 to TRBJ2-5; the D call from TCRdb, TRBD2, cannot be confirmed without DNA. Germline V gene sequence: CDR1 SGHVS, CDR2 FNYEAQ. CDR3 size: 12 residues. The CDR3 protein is CASSFFGRELYF.

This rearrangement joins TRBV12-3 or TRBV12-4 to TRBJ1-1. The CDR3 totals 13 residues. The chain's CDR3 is CASSQIPNTEAFF.

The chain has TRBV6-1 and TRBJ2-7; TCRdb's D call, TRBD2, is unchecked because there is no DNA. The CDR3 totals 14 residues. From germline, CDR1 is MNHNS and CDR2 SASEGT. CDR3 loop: CASSEQEGPYEQYF.

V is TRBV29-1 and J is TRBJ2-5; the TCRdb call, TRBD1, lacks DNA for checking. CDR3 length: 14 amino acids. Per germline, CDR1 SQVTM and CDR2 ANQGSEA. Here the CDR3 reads CSVGDGRYQETQYF.

CDR3 protein: CSATPRHSGRTLGEQYF. This sequence joins TRBV20-1 and TRBJ2-7; TCRdb proposes TRBD2, but this gene call is untestable without DNA. The CDR3 consists of 17 residues. Germline V gives CDR1 DFQATT, CDR2 SNEGSKA (reference sequence).

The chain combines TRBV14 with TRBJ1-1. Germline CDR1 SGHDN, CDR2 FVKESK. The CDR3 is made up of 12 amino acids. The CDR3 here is CASSQGRTEAFF. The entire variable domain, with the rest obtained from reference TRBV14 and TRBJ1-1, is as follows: EAGVTQFPSHSVIEKGQTVTLRCDPISGHDNLYWYRRVMGKEIKFLLHFVKESKQDESGMPNNRFLAERTGGTYSTLKVQPAELEDSGVYFCASSQGRTEAFFGQGTRLTVV.

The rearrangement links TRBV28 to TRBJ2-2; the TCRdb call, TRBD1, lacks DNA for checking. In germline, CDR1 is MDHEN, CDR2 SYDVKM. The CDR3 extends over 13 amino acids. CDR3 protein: CASSFEGAGELFF.

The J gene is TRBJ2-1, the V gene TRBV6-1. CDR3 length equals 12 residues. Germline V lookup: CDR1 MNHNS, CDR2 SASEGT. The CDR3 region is CASKDYYNEQFF.

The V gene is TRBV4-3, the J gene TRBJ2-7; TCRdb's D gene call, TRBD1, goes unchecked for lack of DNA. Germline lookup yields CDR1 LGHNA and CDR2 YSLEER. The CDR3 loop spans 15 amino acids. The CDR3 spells CASSQDQGRGDEQYF.